The entry below gives a single T cell receptor beta chain sequence along with its context. The assay was immunoSEQ multiplex PCR, and TCRdb's table has in-frame clones only and misses some. Of about 40,000 clones listed, 80% to 90% are singletons. This CDR3 comprises 13 residues. CDR1 and CDR2 from the germline V gene are MDHEN and SYDVKM. Trimming stripped 5 bases from V and 0 bases from J, with 7 bases between. The sample comes from a study of T cell changes during pregnancy in multiple sclerosis. The V gene is TRBV28, the J gene TRBJ1-1; D unresolved. This receptor was identified in a female donor with multiple sclerosis, enrolled in a pregnancy study. The specimen comprised CD4+ T cells from peripheral blood mononuclear cells, sampled in the first trimester of pregnancy. CDR3 coding DNA: TGTGCCAGCAGTCCGCACATGAACACTGAAGCTTTCTTT. The encoded protein is CASSPHMNTEAFF.